What follows describes a single TCR beta chain. This record comes from a study of blood T cell repertoires in COVID-19. Study-wide background: Some COVID-19 samples were acute and others convalescent; all came from the United States, Italy and Spain. Sources were T cells, B-cell-depleted T cells, or PBMCs; the material itself was cDNA or gDNA.

Trimming cost V 7 bases and J 3 bases; bases outside gene matches: 7. CDR3 length equals 15 residues. Looked up from germline, CDR1 is MNHEY and CDR2 is SMNVEV (reference sequence). Authors' methods: It was from reference gene primer amplification that nucleated cell counts were estimated. Profiling relied on immunoSEQ multiplex PCR, and the TCRdb table lists in-frame clones only, not all of them. V and J calls plus clone size are reproduced from that table; the DNA served to infer D and trimming. This table has about 130,000 clones, 81% appearing once. The specimen sequenced was peripheral blood. The clonotype originates from a woman between 45 and 60 years old with acute or convalescent COVID-19. The chain recombines TRBV27 with TRBJ2-1; TRBD1 matches 9 bases. CDR3 amino acids: CASNRGQGNYNEQFF. CDR3 DNA: TGTGCCAGCAACCGCGGACAGGGGAACTACAATGAGCAGTTCTTC.